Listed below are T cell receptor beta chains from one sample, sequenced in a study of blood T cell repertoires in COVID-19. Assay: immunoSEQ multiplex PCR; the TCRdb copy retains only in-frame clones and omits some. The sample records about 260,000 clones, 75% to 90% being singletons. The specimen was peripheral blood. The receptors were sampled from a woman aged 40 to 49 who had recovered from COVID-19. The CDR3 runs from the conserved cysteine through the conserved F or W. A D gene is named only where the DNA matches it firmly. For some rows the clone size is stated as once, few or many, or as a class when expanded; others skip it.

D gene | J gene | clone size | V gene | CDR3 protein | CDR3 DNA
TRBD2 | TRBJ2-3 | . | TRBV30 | CAWSKGLAGSTDTQYF | TGTGCCTGGAGTAAGGGACTAGCGGGGAGCACAGATACGCAGTATTTT
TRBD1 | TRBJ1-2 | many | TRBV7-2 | CASSPMAGGAYGYTF | TGTGCCAGCAGCCCCATGGCAGGGGGCGCCTATGGCTACACCTTC
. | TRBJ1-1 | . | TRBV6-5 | CASSRRALNTEAFF | TGTGCCAGCAGTCGGAGGGCTTTGAACACTGAAGCTTTCTTT
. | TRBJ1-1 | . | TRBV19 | CASSTEGPKTEAFF | TGTGCCAGTAGCACGGAGGGCCCGAAGACTGAAGCTTTCTTT
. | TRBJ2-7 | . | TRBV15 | CATSGLGADEQYF | TGTGCCACCAGCGGCCTGGGGGCCGACGAGCAGTACTTC
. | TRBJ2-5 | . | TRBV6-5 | CASSSQWSQYF | TGTGCCAGCAGTTCCCAGTGGTCCCAGTACTTC
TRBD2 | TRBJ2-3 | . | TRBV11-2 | CASSLEIAGGDTQYF | TGTGCCAGCAGCTTAGAGATAGCGGGGGGCGATACGCAGTATTTT
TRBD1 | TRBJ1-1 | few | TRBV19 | CASSRRAGGTEAFF | TGTGCCAGTAGTAGGAGGGCAGGGGGCACTGAAGCTTTCTTT
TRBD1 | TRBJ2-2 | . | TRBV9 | CASSVDNRGNTGELFF | TGTGCCAGCAGCGTAGATAACAGGGGGAACACCGGGGAGCTGTTTTTT
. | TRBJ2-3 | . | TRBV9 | CASSNHWGGEATDTQYF | TGTGCCAGCAGCAACCATTGGGGCGGCGAAGCCACAGATACGCAGTATTTT
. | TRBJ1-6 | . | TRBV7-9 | CASSLAGDSPLHF | TGTGCCAGCAGCTTAGCAGGAGATTCACCCCTCCACTTT
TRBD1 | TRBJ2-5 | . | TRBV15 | CATLNNRDRGLQQETQYF | TGTGCCACGCTTAATAACCGGGACAGGGGGCTACAACAAGAGACCCAGTACTTC
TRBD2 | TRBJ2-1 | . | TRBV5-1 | CASSLGAGGPNEQFF | TGCGCCAGCAGCCTTGGGGCGGGGGGGCCGAATGAGCAGTTCTTC
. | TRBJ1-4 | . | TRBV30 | CAWSVRAGKLFF | TGTGCCTGGAGTGTACGAGCCGGAAAACTGTTTTTT
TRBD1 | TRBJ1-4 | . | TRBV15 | CATSRDWPGGEEKLFF | TGTGCCACCAGCAGAGATTGGCCAGGGGGAGAGGAAAAACTGTTTTTT